The next 15 T cell receptor beta chains were all read from a single sample in a study of blood T cell repertoires in COVID-19. The data were produced by immunoSEQ multiplex PCR, yet TCRdb's version contains in-frame clones alone and is incomplete. The sample has fewer than 250,000 clones; about 82% are singletons. Sequencing input: peripheral blood. These receptor sequences come from a woman in her sixties or seventies with active or convalescent COVID-19.

This clone was seen more than once but under ten times. The chain carries TRBV3-1 (or the pseudogene TRBV3-2) and TRBJ2-2, with 7 nucleotides matching TRBD2. The V gene end was trimmed by 6 bases and the J gene end by 3 bases; junction bases not matched to a gene: 22. This CDR3 spans 20 amino acids. The germline V gene has CDR1 LGHDT and CDR2 YNNKEL (reference sequence). In DNA, the CDR3 is TGTGCCAGCAGGCAGCGCCCGGGACTAAATTTTATCGGGGACACCGGGGAGCTGTTTTTT. Translated: CASRQRPGLNFIGDTGELFF.

The chain combines TRBV5-1 with TRBJ2-3; D is unclear. Germline V gene data show CDR1 as SGHRS and CDR2 as YFSETQ. The V gene lost 0 bases and the J gene lost 6 bases, with 11 bases spanning the gap. CDR3 length: 14 residues. The CDR3 nucleotides read TGCGCCAGCAGCTTGGGCGTTATGGTTGATACGCAGTATTTT. It is translated as CASSLGVMVDTQYF.

The gene calls are TRBV5-1 and TRBJ2-4, with TRBD1 identical over 7 bases. The CDR3 spans 16 residues. The ends lost 0 bases at V and 2 bases at J; junction bases unmatched: 5. Per the germline V gene, CDR1 is SGHRS and CDR2 is YFSETQ. CDR3: CASSLDDRASKNIQYF. In DNA, the CDR3 is TGCGCCAGCAGCTTGGACGACAGGGCGTCCAAAAACATTCAGTACTTC.

The rearrangement uses TRBV5-1 and TRBJ1-6; perhaps TRBD1 as D (6 bases). V was trimmed by 4 bases and J by 7 bases, leaving 9 bases between them. This CDR3 region has 13 residues. Per germline, CDR1 SGHRS and CDR2 YFSETQ. CDR3 nucleotide sequence: TGCGCCAGCAGCCCAGGGGCCAATTCACCCCTCCACTTT. Its translation: CASSPGANSPLHF.

The rearrangement joins TRBV11-2 to TRBJ2-1; 7 bases line up with TRBD1. Germline V gene lookup returns CDR1 SGHAT and CDR2 FQNNGV. Germline trimming cut 3 bases from V and 8 bases from J; bases unmatched to any gene: 4. CDR3 length: 13 residues. CDR3 in DNA: TGTGCCAGCAGCTTTTTCCAGGGGGATGAGCAGTTCTTC. As protein: CASSFFQGDEQFF.

CDR3 sequence reads: CAWRRTGFEQYF. DNA for the CDR3: TGTGCCTGGAGGCGTACAGGGTTCGAGCAGTACTTC. The rearrangement joins TRBV30 to TRBJ2-7, with a tentative D call TRBD1 (6 bases). CDR1 and CDR2 from the germline V gene are GTSNPN and SVGIG (reference sequence). V was pared by 3 bases and J by 6 bases, with 12 bases between. The CDR3 contains 12 residues.

The chain joins TRBV4-1 to TRBJ1-4; 7 bases align to TRBD1. Germline lookup yields CDR1 MGHRA and CDR2 YSYEKL. This CDR3 comprises 19 residues. After removal of 4 bases from V and 0 bases from J, the junction contained 14 bases not matched to a gene. The CDR3 coding sequence is TGCGCCAGCAGCCGGATATCACTCGGGACAGTTGCAACTAATGAAAAACTGTTTTTT. Its translation is CASSRISLGTVATNEKLFF.

The chain uses TRBV18 and TRBJ2-5; 7 bases are a match to TRBD2. The CDR3 has 16 amino acids. Germline V gene lookup returns CDR1 KGHSH and CDR2 LQKENI. Unmatched junction bases numbered 11, after V lost 5 bases and J lost 2 bases. The CDR3 bases are TGTGCCAGCTCATCCCCCGGGACTACCAAACAAGAGACCCAGTACTTC. It specifies CASSSPGTTKQETQYF.

J is TRBJ1-2 and V is TRBV7-9; D is ambiguous. Trimming took off 5 bases at V and 2 bases at J, with 12 bases between the two ends. Germline assignment: CDR1 SEHNR and CDR2 FQNEAQ (reference sequence). The CDR3 contains 14 residues. CDR3: CASSPRAGNYGYTF. CDR3 coding DNA: TGTGCCAGCAGCCCCCGGGCGGGGAACTATGGCTACACCTTC. The variable domain in full, with the rest retrieved from reference TRBV7-9 and TRBJ1-2, is DTGVSQNPRHKITKRGQNVTFRCDPISEHNRLYWYRQTLGQGPEFLTYFQNEAQLEKSRLLSDRFSAERPKGSFSTLEIQRTEQGDSAMYLCASSPRAGNYGYTFGSGTRLTVV.

The chain couples TRBV6-5 to TRBJ2-1; 9 bases are a match to TRBD1. The CDR3 totals 15 residues. Germline assignment: CDR1 MNHEY and CDR2 SVGAGI. Trimming removed 6 bases from V and 3 bases from J; junction bases left unmatched: 6. CDR3 in DNA: TGTGCCAGCAGGAACAGGGGGCCGGACTACAATGAGCAGTTCTTC. Protein sequence: CASRNRGPDYNEQFF.

For this clone: A read error may produce the germline difference seen at one junction end. The chain carries TRBV7-2 and TRBJ1-1; D call uncertain. Germline V lookup: CDR1 SGHTA, CDR2 FQGNSA. The CDR3 is made up of 13 amino acids. The CDR3 here is CASSLVANAEAFF. The CDR3 bases are TGTGCCAGCAGCTTAGTTGCGAACGCTGAAGCTTTCTTT. Looking up the rest from reference TRBV7-2 and TRBJ1-1 gives the full variable domain: GAGVSQSPSNKVTEKGKDVELRCDPISGHTALYWYRQSLGQGLEFLIYFQGNSAPDKSGLPSDRFSAERTGGSVSTLTIQRTQQEDSAVYLCASSLVANAEAFFGQGTRLTVV.

The V gene is TRBV28, the J gene TRBJ1-1; tentatively, D is TRBD1 (6 bases). The CDR3 runs to 15 residues. V was cut by 7 bases and J by 5 bases, with 20 bases left in between. CDR1 MDHEN and CDR2 SYDVKM come from the germline V gene. This CDR3 reads CASNLGGGGRTEAFF. The CDR3 DNA is TGTGCCAGCAATCTAGGTGGGGGGGGCCGTACTGAAGCTTTCTTT.

About this clone: The junction departs from the called germline gene at one end, perhaps through a read error. Here the CDR3 reads CASSLGQGNWETQYF. The CDR3 DNA reads TGTGCCAGCAGTTTAGGACAGGGCAATTGGGAGACCCAGTACTTC. The chain is built from TRBV7-2 and TRBJ2-5; 8 nucleotides align to TRBD1. The CDR3 has 15 amino acids. CDR1 is SGHTA and CDR2 is FQGNSA in the germline V gene.

The CDR3 nucleotides are TGTGCCACCAGCGTGGGGGGGTCAAGCTCCTACAATGAGCAGTTCTTC. Its translation is CATSVGGSSSYNEQFF. The chain carries TRBV15 and TRBJ2-1; 7 positions agree with TRBD2. Trimming removed 5 bases from V and 0 bases from J; junction bases left unmatched: 7. The CDR3 runs 16 residues. CDR1 and CDR2 (germline): LNHNV, YYDKDF (reference sequence). The variable domain in full, with the rest retrieved from reference TRBV15 and TRBJ2-1, is DAMVIQNPRYQVTQFGKPVTLSCSQTLNHNVMYWYQQKSSQAPKLLFHYYDKDFNNEADTPDNFQSRRPNTSFCFLDIRSPGLGDTAMYLCATSVGGSSSYNEQFFGPGTRLTVL.

The V and J genes are TRBV5-1 and TRBJ2-7; D is undetermined. V was cut by 3 bases and J by 6 bases, with 7 bases left in between. This CDR3 comprises 11 residues. Germline V gene data show CDR1 as SGHRS and CDR2 as YFSETQ. The CDR3 region is CASSSNTEQYF. CDR3 bases: TGCGCCAGCAGCTCCAACACCGAGCAGTACTTC.